One sample yielded the 8 T cell receptor beta chains listed below, sequenced in a study of blood T cell repertoires in COVID-19. Generated by immunoSEQ multiplex PCR, the TCRdb table keeps only in-frame clones and is missing some. Among around 170,000 clones listed, over 75% were seen once. The material sequenced was peripheral blood. All receptors derive from a man aged 65 to 85 with active or convalescent COVID-19.

This chain joins TRBV4-2 and TRBJ1-2, with D possibly TRBD1 on 5 matching bases. The CDR3 is made up of 14 amino acids. Germline V gene data show CDR1 as LGHNA and CDR2 as YNFKEQ. The V and J ends lost 1 base and 4 bases respectively, with 10 bases between them. The CDR3 sequence: CASSQAGDSYGYTF. In nucleotides, the CDR3 is TGTGCCAGCAGCCAAGCTGGAGACAGCTATGGCTACACCTTC.

This rearrangement joins TRBV7-9 to TRBJ1-1; D not resolved. The CDR3 runs 15 residues. Deletions cut 5 bases from V and 0 bases from J, with 13 bases between. Germline V gene data show CDR1 as SEHNR and CDR2 as FQNEAQ (reference sequence). The CDR3 region is CASSAALALNTEAFF. The CDR3 nucleotides are TGTGCCAGCAGCGCCGCGCTTGCACTGAACACTGAAGCTTTCTTT.

The genes are TRBV19 and TRBJ1-5; 8 bases match TRBD1. The CDR3 length is 16 residues. The V gene's germline CDR1 is LNHDA and CDR2 SQIVND (reference sequence). With V trimmed by 7 bases and J by 0 bases, 8 bases remained unmatched. CDR3 residues: CASIRTGPYSNQPQHF. Written as DNA, the CDR3 is TGTGCCAGTATACGGACAGGGCCTTATAGCAATCAGCCCCAGCATTTT.

J is TRBJ2-1 and V is TRBV27; 12 bases match TRBD2. Germline V gives CDR1 MNHEY, CDR2 SMNVEV (reference sequence). The CDR3 runs 16 residues. Germline trimming cut 8 bases from V and 7 bases from J; bases unmatched to any gene: 12. The CDR3 sequence: CASGKSTSGRPNEQFF. In DNA form, the CDR3 reads TGTGCCAGCGGGAAGTCCACTAGCGGGAGGCCTAATGAGCAGTTCTTC.

The chain uses TRBV18 and TRBJ2-1, with 8 bases lining up with TRBD2. Trimming removed 6 bases from V and 9 bases from J; junction bases left unmatched: 13. CDR1 and CDR2 (germline): KGHSH, LQKENI. This CDR3 has 15 amino acids. CDR3 nucleotide sequence: TGTGCCAGCTCCCCAGGGACTAGAGGGTTTATTGAGCAGTTCTTC. Translation gives CASSPGTRGFIEQFF.

The CDR3 nucleotides are TGCGCCAGCAGCCAACCCGACGGGGATAATGAAAAACTGTTTTTT. This translates into CASSQPDGDNEKLFF. The gene calls are TRBV5-1 and TRBJ1-4; D remains unclear. Germline CDR1 and CDR2: SGHRS and YFSETQ. V lost 4 bases and J 4 bases, leaving 14 bases between the germline ends. The CDR3 length is 15 residues. The whole variable domain, remainder taken from reference TRBV5-1 and TRBJ1-4, is KAGVTQTPRYLIKTRGQQVTLSCSPISGHRSVSWYQQTPGQGLQFLFEYFSETQRNKGNFPGRFSGRQFSNSRSEMNVSTLELGDSALYLCASSQPDGDNEKLFFGSGTQLSVL.

The V and J genes are TRBV9 and TRBJ1-1; D unresolved. V shed 2 bases and J shed 1 base, with 6 bases lying between them. CDR3 length: 13 amino acids. CDR1 SGDLS and CDR2 YYNGEE come from the germline V gene. The CDR3 region is CASSVIPNTEAFF. The CDR3 DNA is TGTGCCAGCAGCGTCATCCCGAACACTGAAGCTTTCTTT.

This chain joins TRBV5-1 and TRBJ1-2; 8 bases are shared with TRBD1. The CDR3 spans 15 residues. Germline V CDR1 and CDR2: SGHRS, YFSETQ. The V gene end was trimmed by 4 bases and the J gene end by 8 bases; junction bases not matched to a gene: 13. This chain's CDR3 is CASSPGGRGPGGYTF. In DNA form, the CDR3 reads TGCGCCAGCAGCCCGGGCGGCAGGGGGCCCGGGGGCTACACCTTC.